These T cell receptor beta chains were read from a single sample in a study of human T cells and chemical hapten exposure. Via MiXCR, TCRdb re-called the RACE reads, giving one row per CDR3 protein. The data contain around 110,000 distinct CDR3 sequences, 12% of them singletons. The specimen comprised whole blood, sampled in connection with sensitization to the hapten diphenylcyclopropenone (DPC). Every receptor here comes from a woman between 50 and 59 years old with alopecia areata. Some clones in this sample may be carry-over from other donors' samples. CDR3s include the opening cysteine and the closing phenylalanine or tryptophan. D genes are given only for firm matches. Clone size is given for some rows only: seen once, a few or many times, or a class if the clone is expanded.

j_call: TRBJ2-3; d_call: .; clone_size: few; v_call: TRBV28; cdr3_aa: CASHSSSSQYF; cdr3_nt: TGTGCCAGCCATTCTAGCTCCAGCCAGTATTTT
j_call: TRBJ2-5; d_call: .; clone_size: many; v_call: TRBV29-1; cdr3_aa: CSVRKTQETQYF; cdr3_nt: TGCAGCGTACGGAAGACCCAAGAGACCCAGTACTTC
j_call: TRBJ1-1; d_call: .; clone_size: few; v_call: TRBV28; cdr3_aa: CASTPGGANEAFF; cdr3_nt: TGTGCCAGCACCCCTGGGGGAGCTAACGAAGCTTTCTTT
j_call: TRBJ1-5; d_call: .; clone_size: many; v_call: TRBV27; cdr3_aa: CASSHREGQPQHF; cdr3_nt: TGTGCCAGCAGTCACAGGGAAGGGCAGCCCCAGCATTTT
j_call: TRBJ2-7; d_call: .; clone_size: many; v_call: TRBV3-1; cdr3_aa: CASSRSYEQYF; cdr3_nt: TGTGCCAGCAGCCGCTCCTACGAGCAGTACTTC
j_call: TRBJ1-5; d_call: .; clone_size: .; v_call: TRBV19; cdr3_aa: CASSIGQGNQPQHF; cdr3_nt: TGTGCCAGTAGTATCGGGCAGGGGAACCAGCCCCAGCATTTT
j_call: TRBJ2-7; d_call: .; clone_size: .; v_call: TRBV10-3; cdr3_aa: CAISETDRFPYEQYF; cdr3_nt: TGTGCCATCAGTGAGACTGACAGGTTTCCCTACGAGCAGTACTTC
j_call: TRBJ1-6; d_call: TRBD1; clone_size: few; v_call: TRBV7-9; cdr3_aa: CASRGQGASPLHF; cdr3_nt: TGTGCCAGCAGGGGTCAGGGGGCTTCACCCCTCCACTTT
j_call: TRBJ2-3; d_call: TRBD2; clone_size: many; v_call: TRBV29-1; cdr3_aa: CSVEASKGASGIVPDTQYF; cdr3_nt: TGCAGCGTTGAGGCCTCAAAGGGGGCTAGCGGGATAGTGCCAGATACGCAGTATTTT
j_call: TRBJ2-2; d_call: TRBD2; clone_size: .; v_call: TRBV6-5; cdr3_aa: CASQSPQRGPNTGELFF; cdr3_nt: TGTGCCAGCCAATCCCCCCAGCGGGGGCCGAACACCGGGGAGCTGTTTTTT
j_call: TRBJ2-3; d_call: .; clone_size: few; v_call: TRBV5-1; cdr3_aa: CASSFSSSSGIGRSDTQYF; cdr3_nt: TGCGCCAGCAGCTTCTCGTCCAGTTCCGGGATCGGCAGATCAGATACGCAGTATTTT
j_call: TRBJ2-5; d_call: .; clone_size: .; v_call: TRBV7-2; cdr3_aa: CASSLGLSYGGTQETQYF; cdr3_nt: TGTGCCAGCAGCTTAGGGCTAAGCTACGGCGGGACCCAAGAGACCCAGTACTTC
j_call: TRBJ2-7; d_call: .; clone_size: many; v_call: TRBV18; cdr3_aa: CASSPPSAGEHEQYF; cdr3_nt: TGTGCCAGCTCACCACCGTCGGCAGGGGAGCACGAGCAGTACTTC
j_call: TRBJ2-7; d_call: .; clone_size: many; v_call: TRBV7-2; cdr3_aa: CASSPPGSGIKQYF; cdr3_nt: TGTGCCAGCAGCCCCCCGGGTTCGGGAATCAAGCAGTACTTC
j_call: TRBJ2-4; d_call: .; clone_size: once; v_call: TRBV29-1; cdr3_aa: CSASPGVSDIQYF; cdr3_nt: TGCAGCGCCTCCCCGGGGGTTTCGGACATTCAGTACTTC
j_call: TRBJ2-7; d_call: .; clone_size: .; v_call: TRBV3-2; cdr3_aa: CASSQRYGTGGEQYF; cdr3_nt: TGTGCCAGCAGCCAAAGGTACGGGACCGGCGGCGAGCAGTACTTC
j_call: TRBJ1-1; d_call: .; clone_size: .; v_call: TRBV28; cdr3_aa: CASTRGGTQNTEAFF; cdr3_nt: TGTGCCAGCACAAGGGGGGGGACCCAGAACACTGAAGCTTTCTTT
j_call: TRBJ2-7; d_call: .; clone_size: .; v_call: TRBV7-8; cdr3_aa: CASSGRRSPFSYEQYF; cdr3_nt: TGTGCCAGCAGCGGGCGTCGATCCCCGTTCTCCTACGAGCAGTACTTC
j_call: TRBJ2-7; d_call: .; clone_size: many; v_call: TRBV28; cdr3_aa: CASSTSYEQYF; cdr3_nt: TGTGCCAGCAGCACATCCTACGAGCAGTACTTC
j_call: TRBJ2-7; d_call: TRBD2; clone_size: .; v_call: TRBV27; cdr3_aa: CASSGSGRFYEQYF; cdr3_nt: TGTGCCAGCTCTGGGAGCGGGAGGTTCTACGAGCAGTACTTC
j_call: TRBJ1-1; d_call: .; clone_size: .; v_call: TRBV6-1; cdr3_aa: CATVVDGSNTEAFF; cdr3_nt: TGTGCCACCGTAGTGGACGGCTCGAACACTGAAGCTTTCTTT
j_call: TRBJ1-1; d_call: TRBD1; clone_size: .; v_call: TRBV6-2/TRBV6-3; cdr3_aa: CASRNRDRKNTEAFF; cdr3_nt: TGTGCCAGCAGGAACCGGGACAGGAAGAACACTGAAGCTTTCTTT
j_call: TRBJ2-2; d_call: .; clone_size: .; v_call: TRBV6-5; cdr3_aa: CASEGGVTGELFF; cdr3_nt: TGTGCCAGCGAGGGAGGCGTCACCGGGGAGCTGTTTTTT
j_call: TRBJ2-5; d_call: .; clone_size: .; v_call: TRBV28; cdr3_aa: CASRMARTQYF; cdr3_nt: TGTGCCAGCAGGATGGCCCGGACCCAGTACTTC
j_call: TRBJ2-7; d_call: TRBD1; clone_size: .; v_call: TRBV4-3; cdr3_aa: CASSPTTGYEQYF; cdr3_nt: TGCGCCAGCAGCCCAACGACAGGGTACGAGCAGTACTTC
j_call: TRBJ2-3; d_call: TRBD2; clone_size: .; v_call: TRBV28; cdr3_aa: CASSRPGTSGRQAQYF; cdr3_nt: TGTGCCAGCAGTCGACCCGGGACTAGCGGGAGACAGGCGCAGTATTTT
j_call: TRBJ2-7; d_call: TRBD1; clone_size: few; v_call: TRBV4-2; cdr3_aa: CASSQEFGTVSYEQYF; cdr3_nt: TGTGCCAGCAGCCAAGAATTTGGGACAGTCTCCTACGAGCAGTACTTC
j_call: TRBJ1-1; d_call: .; clone_size: few; v_call: TRBV28; cdr3_aa: CASSLRGTVGTEAFF; cdr3_nt: TGTGCCAGCAGTTTAAGGGGAACCGTGGGTACTGAAGCTTTCTTT
j_call: TRBJ1-6; d_call: .; clone_size: few; v_call: TRBV6-4; cdr3_aa: CASSDGNSPLHF; cdr3_nt: TGTGCCAGCAGTGACGGAAATTCACCCCTCCACTTT
j_call: TRBJ1-2; d_call: .; clone_size: many; v_call: TRBV29-1; cdr3_aa: CSASPGDYGYTF; cdr3_nt: TGCAGCGCCTCCCCTGGGGACTATGGCTACACCTTC
j_call: TRBJ2-1; d_call: TRBD1; clone_size: .; v_call: TRBV7-2; cdr3_aa: CASSFWTGNSYNEQFF; cdr3_nt: TGTGCCAGCAGCTTTTGGACAGGGAACTCCTACAATGAGCAGTTCTTC
j_call: TRBJ2-7; d_call: .; clone_size: .; v_call: TRBV6-1; cdr3_aa: CASSEPSGLVGEQYF; cdr3_nt: TGTGCCAGCAGTGAACCGAGTGGGCTTGTGGGCGAGCAGTACTTC
j_call: TRBJ2-1; d_call: .; clone_size: .; v_call: TRBV12-3/TRBV12-4; cdr3_aa: CASSFLAGEQFF; cdr3_nt: TGTGCCAGCAGTTTTCTGGCGGGTGAGCAGTTCTTC
j_call: TRBJ2-7; d_call: .; clone_size: .; v_call: TRBV19; cdr3_aa: CAGSIGRAHEQYF; cdr3_nt: TGTGCCGGTAGTATCGGCAGGGCTCACGAGCAGTACTTC
j_call: TRBJ2-3; d_call: TRBD2; clone_size: few; v_call: TRBV12-3/TRBV12-4; cdr3_aa: CASSPRTSGRLSPDTQYF; cdr3_nt: TGTGCCAGCAGTCCCCGGACTAGCGGGAGGCTCTCTCCGGATACGCAGTATTTT
j_call: TRBJ1-2; d_call: .; clone_size: .; v_call: TRBV9; cdr3_aa: CASSATPGLYGYTF; cdr3_nt: TGTGCCAGCAGCGCCACCCCCGGCCTCTATGGCTACACCTTC
j_call: TRBJ2-7; d_call: .; clone_size: few; v_call: TRBV28; cdr3_aa: CASGTPYEQYF; cdr3_nt: TGTGCCAGCGGAACCCCCTACGAGCAGTACTTC
j_call: TRBJ2-2; d_call: .; clone_size: few; v_call: TRBV7-9; cdr3_aa: CASSLDYQNTGELFF; cdr3_nt: TGTGCCAGCAGCTTAGATTATCAGAACACCGGGGAGCTGTTTTTT
j_call: TRBJ1-2; d_call: .; clone_size: few; v_call: TRBV4-3; cdr3_aa: CASSQDLGLPYGYTF; cdr3_nt: TGCGCCAGCAGCCAAGACCTTGGACTGCCATATGGCTACACCTTC
j_call: TRBJ1-5; d_call: .; clone_size: many; v_call: TRBV29-1; cdr3_aa: CSVRQPNQPQHF; cdr3_nt: TGCAGCGTTCGGCAGCCCAATCAGCCCCAGCATTTT
j_call: TRBJ2-4; d_call: .; clone_size: many; v_call: TRBV6-2/TRBV6-3; cdr3_aa: CASSYVSGKNIQYF; cdr3_nt: TGTGCCAGCAGTTATGTCAGCGGAAAAAACATTCAGTACTTC
j_call: TRBJ2-1; d_call: TRBD2; clone_size: .; v_call: TRBV28; cdr3_aa: CASAGAGGSYEQFF; cdr3_nt: TGTGCCAGTGCTGGAGCGGGAGGTTCCTACGAGCAGTTCTTC
j_call: TRBJ1-1; d_call: .; clone_size: few; v_call: TRBV28; cdr3_aa: CASTLGQLNTEAFF; cdr3_nt: TGTGCCAGCACCCTCGGGCAGTTGAACACTGAAGCTTTCTTT
j_call: TRBJ2-1; d_call: .; clone_size: many; v_call: TRBV21-1; cdr3_aa: CASRSIEFF; cdr3_nt: TGTGCCAGCAGATCTATTGAGTTCTTC
j_call: TRBJ2-1; d_call: TRBD2; clone_size: .; v_call: TRBV7-2; cdr3_aa: CASSSGLDPEQFF; cdr3_nt: TGTGCCAGCAGCTCAGGACTAGATCCTGAGCAGTTCTTC
j_call: TRBJ1-3; d_call: .; clone_size: few; v_call: TRBV7-6; cdr3_aa: CASSLTGPSGNTIYF; cdr3_nt: TGTGCCAGCAGCTTAACAGGACCCTCTGGAAACACCATATATTTT